This TCR beta chain was documented in a study of beta chain features in type 1 diabetes. Background on the study: Sorted cells numbering around 110,000,000 were examined across all samples. Study findings and constraints: cDNA sequencing could over-represent cells with high TCR expression. Sampled from patients, naive, central memory and Treg TCRB repertoires appeared more similar than those sampled from healthy donors. Moderate but significant shortening of TCRB CDR3s was recorded in all four CD4+ subsets from Type 1 diabetes patients.

This clone showed up just a few times. Its antigen remains unidentified. The junction differs from germline at one of its ends, possibly a read error. Germline V gives CDR1 SEHNR, CDR2 FQNEAQ (reference sequence). This CDR3 is built from 15 residues. As every portion of the isolated RNA was reverse transcribed, the sequencing read expressed TCRB transcripts. Data came from immunoSEQ multiplex PCR; TCRdb stores just in-frame clones and leaves some out. The sample holds roughly 330,000 clones; roughly 13% are singletons and the top ten take roughly 0.016%. Sorting produced populations that all topped 98% purity.

The sequencing sample was made of naive CD4+ T cells from blood. This chain joins TRBV7-9 and TRBJ2-3; 9 nucleotides match TRBD2. The receptor comes from a woman younger than 35 with type 1 diabetes. CDR3 DNA sequence: TGTGCCAGCAGCGTAGCGGGAGCGTTAGGAGATACGCAGTATTTT. Its translation: CASSVAGALGDTQYF.